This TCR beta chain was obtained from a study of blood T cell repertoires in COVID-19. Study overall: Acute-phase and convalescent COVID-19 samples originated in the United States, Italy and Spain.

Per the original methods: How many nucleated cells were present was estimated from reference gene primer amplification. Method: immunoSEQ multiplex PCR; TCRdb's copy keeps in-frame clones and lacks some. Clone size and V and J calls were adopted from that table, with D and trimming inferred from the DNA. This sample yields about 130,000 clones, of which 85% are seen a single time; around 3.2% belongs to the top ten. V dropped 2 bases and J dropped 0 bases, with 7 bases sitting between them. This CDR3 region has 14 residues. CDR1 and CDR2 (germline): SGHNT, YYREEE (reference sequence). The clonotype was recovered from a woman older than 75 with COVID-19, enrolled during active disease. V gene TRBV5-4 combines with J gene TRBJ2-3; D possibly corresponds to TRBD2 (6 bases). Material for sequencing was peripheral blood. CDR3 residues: CASSFGTSTDTQYF. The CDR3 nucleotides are TGTGCCAGCAGCTTTGGGACTAGCACAGATACGCAGTATTTT.